These 8 T cell receptor beta chains share one sample of origin, sequenced in a study of response to subunit inactivated influenza vaccine. MiXCR, applied by TCRdb to the RT-PCR reads, yields one record per CDR3 protein. The profile covers roughly 570,000 distinct CDR3 sequences, with 14% appearing a single time and approximately 10% taken by the ten largest. The starting material was PBMCs from blood, obtained less than 13 days after vaccination. Source of these receptors: a man in his fifties or sixties who received an inactivated influenza vaccine.

The CDR3 here is CASSLGGQFQETQYF. The CDR3, as DNA: TGTGCCAGCAGTTTAGGAGGACAGTTCCAAGAGACCCAGTACTTC. The chain combines TRBV28 with TRBJ2-5, with D tentatively TRBD1 (6 bases). Germline CDR1 reads MDHEN; CDR2 reads SYDVKM. The length of the CDR3 is 15 residues. Trimming left V 2 bases short and J 1 base short, with 11 bases between.

This chain links TRBV6-1 with TRBJ2-5; 7 bases align to TRBD2. CDR3 length equals 15 residues. The V segment lost 5 bases and the J segment 4 bases; nucleotides outside the gene matches: 10. Per the germline V gene, CDR1 is MNHNS and CDR2 is SASEGT. The CDR3 DNA follows: TGTGCCAGCAGTCCCGCGGGGGAGGGAGGAGAGACCCAGTACTTC. Encoded protein: CASSPAGEGGETQYF.

The genes are TRBV7-6 and TRBJ2-2; 8 positions agree with TRBD2. CDR3 length: 16 amino acids. The germline gives CDR1 SGHVS, CDR2 FNYEAQ. Trimming cost V 5 bases and J 8 bases; bases outside gene matches: 13. CDR3 loop: CASSPLPGGPTGELFF. Written as DNA, the CDR3 is TGTGCCAGCAGCCCCCTACCGGGAGGGCCGACTGGGGAGCTGTTTTTT.

This clonotype turned up a few times. The chain combines TRBV28 with TRBJ1-6, with a possible D match to TRBD1 (5 bases). Germline V gene lookup returns CDR1 MDHEN and CDR2 SYDVKM. The CDR3 is 15 amino acids. Trimming removed 6 bases from V and 4 bases from J, with 13 bases in between. The CDR3 region is CASRGKGTYNSPLHF. Written as DNA, the CDR3 is TGTGCCAGCAGGGGTAAAGGGACGTATAATTCACCCCTCCACTTT. The full variable domain, its missing parts supplied by reference TRBV28 and TRBJ1-6, is DVKVTQSSRYLVKRTGEKVFLECVQDMDHENMFWYRQDPGLGLRLIYFSYDVKMKEKGDIPEGYSVSREKKERFSLILESASTNQTSMYLCASRGKGTYNSPLHFGNGTRLTVT.

The chain uses TRBV6-1 and TRBJ2-3; D uncertain. Trimming cost V 6 bases and J 3 bases, with 19 bases left between them. This CDR3 has 16 amino acids. The germline gives CDR1 MNHNS, CDR2 SASEGT. The CDR3: CASSSRLQISTDTQYF. CDR3 DNA: TGTGCCAGCAGCTCCCGTTTACAGATATCGACAGATACGCAGTATTTT.

This clonotype has a handful of counts. This chain joins TRBV12-3 or TRBV12-4 and TRBJ2-2; 7 bases map to TRBD2. V trimming: 3 bases; J trimming: 0 bases; junction bases outside the gene matches: 1. The CDR3 is 15 residues long. This CDR3 is CASSFTSANTGELFF. CDR3 sequence (DNA): TGTGCCAGCAGTTTTACTAGCGCGAACACCGGGGAGCTGTTTTTT.

This clonotype was picked up a small number of times. The chain has TRBV7-2 and TRBJ1-5; tentatively, D is TRBD1 (5 bases). Germline lookup yields CDR1 SGHTA and CDR2 FQGNSA. V shed 1 base and J shed 10 bases, with 14 bases lying between them. This CDR3 contains 14 residues. Here the CDR3 DNA reads TGTGCCAGCAGCTTAGGCGGCAGGGTCCAACCCCAGCATTTT. Its translation is CASSLGGRVQPQHF.

The gene calls are TRBV6-1 and TRBJ1-1, with D possibly matching TRBD1 (5 bases). Germline V gives CDR1 MNHNS, CDR2 SASEGT. The ends were cut back, 3 bases at V and 1 base at J, with 12 bases in the middle. The CDR3 runs 15 residues. The CDR3 is CASSDQGKGNTEAFF. Written as DNA, the CDR3 is TGTGCCAGCAGTGACCAGGGCAAAGGGAACACTGAAGCTTTCTTT.